Below are 13 T cell receptor beta chains sequenced from a single sample in a study of somatic mutations in cytotoxic T cells in rheumatoid arthritis. Sequenced by immunoSEQ multiplex PCR; TCRdb stores in-frame clones only, minus some. Here the sample spans around 19,000 clones, more than 70% being singletons. The sequencing input was CD8+ T cells sorted from blood. Receptors were obtained from a woman in her fifties or sixties in good health.

CDR3 in amino acids: CASSLVGEGQETQYF. CDR3 sequence (DNA): TGTGCCAGCAGCTTAGTTGGTGAGGGACAAGAGACCCAGTACTTC. The genes are TRBV5-4 and TRBJ2-5, with D maybe TRBD2 (5 bases). Germline V gene data show CDR1 as SGHNT and CDR2 as YYREEE (reference sequence). CDR3 length: 15 amino acids. Deletions cut 2 bases from V and 2 bases from J, with 13 bases between.

The V and J genes are TRBV7-9 and TRBJ2-7, with 7 bases aligning to TRBD1. Germline V gene sequence: CDR1 SEHNR, CDR2 FQNEAQ (reference sequence). V was pared by 5 bases and J by 6 bases, with 7 bases of the junction left unmatched. The CDR3 consists of 13 residues. This CDR3 is CASSPRQGSEQYF. The CDR3 bases are TGTGCCAGCAGCCCGAGACAGGGCAGCGAGCAGTACTTC.

This sequence joins TRBV28 and TRBJ1-5, with D perhaps matching TRBD1 (5 bases). The CDR3 consists of 17 residues. The V gene's germline CDR1 is MDHEN and CDR2 SYDVKM. V lost 2 bases to trimming and J lost 2 bases, with 16 bases between them. This chain's CDR3 is CASSLILGKGGNQPQHF. CDR3 nucleotide sequence: TGTGCCAGCAGTTTAATACTAGGGAAAGGGGGCAATCAGCCCCAGCATTTT.

The J gene is TRBJ2-7, the V gene TRBV4-1; 11 bases map to TRBD2. This CDR3 region has 17 residues. With 1 base clipped from V and 0 bases from J, the junction kept 5 bases outside the gene matches. The germline CDR1 and CDR2 sequences are MGHRA and YSYEKL. The CDR3 DNA sequence: TGCGCCAGCAGCCAAGCCCCTCTAGCGGGGGGCTCCTACGAGCAGTACGTC. It yields the protein CASSQAPLAGGSYEQYV.

About this clone: Within the sample, other DNA sequences also encode this same CDR3. The chain joins TRBV6-5 to TRBJ2-1; D call uncertain. The germline CDR1 and CDR2 sequences are MNHEY and SVGAGI. Trimming pared 0 bases from V and 7 bases from J, leaving 7 bases between. The CDR3 has 13 residues. CDR3 region: CASSYSSGNEQFF. DNA for the CDR3: TGTGCCAGCAGTTACTCATCCGGAAATGAGCAGTTCTTC.

The chain couples TRBV9 to TRBJ2-3; 8 positions agree with TRBD2. This CDR3 is built from 16 residues. Germline CDR1 SGDLS, CDR2 YYNGEE. The ends lost 0 bases at V and 4 bases at J; junction bases unmatched: 7. This CDR3 is CASSVEASGYADTQYF. The CDR3 coding sequence is TGTGCCAGCAGCGTAGAGGCTAGCGGGTATGCAGATACGCAGTATTTT.

The rearrangement joins TRBV5-5 to TRBJ2-1; D ambiguous. V lost 4 bases to trimming and J lost 4 bases, with 3 bases between them. The CDR3 sequence is 11 residues long. Germline CDR1 SGHKS, CDR2 YYEKEE (reference sequence). The CDR3 DNA reads as TGTGCCAGCAGCCTTTACAATGAGCAGTTCTTC. It codes for CASSLYNEQFF. Full variable domain (remainder filled in from reference TRBV5-5 and TRBJ2-1): DAGVTQSPTHLIKTRGQQVTLRCSPISGHKSVSWYQQVLGQGPQFIFQYYEKEERGRGNFPDRFSARQFPNYSSELNVNALLLGDSALYLCASSLYNEQFFGPGTRLTVL.

The gene calls are TRBV4-3 and TRBJ1-4; no definite D call. V lost 0 bases and J lost 3, with 11 bases in between. CDR1 is LGHNA and CDR2 is YSLEER in the germline V gene. The CDR3 has 16 amino acids. CDR3 in DNA: TGCGCCAGCAGCCAAGATTGGAGGGCATCTAATGAAAAACTGTTTTTT. Translation: CASSQDWRASNEKLFF.

This clone was observed a single time. The V call is TRBV7-2, the J call TRBJ1-1, with D possibly matching TRBD1 (5 bases). The CDR3 has 17 amino acids. CDR1 SGHTA and CDR2 FQGNSA come from the germline V gene. V was pared by 7 bases and J by 3 bases, with 24 bases between. The CDR3 region is CASNPPHLGAEDTEAFF. The CDR3 DNA sequence: TGTGCCAGCAATCCGCCCCATCTCGGGGCGGAGGACACTGAAGCTTTCTTT.

The chain combines TRBV4-3 with TRBJ2-1; possibly TRBD1 for D (6 bases). There are 19 residues in the CDR3. The V gene lost 7 bases and the J gene lost 8 bases, with 33 bases spanning the gap. The germline V gene encodes CDR1 LGHNA and CDR2 YSLEER. The CDR3 DNA sequence: TGCGCCAGCACCTATGAGATTGGGGTTCCAGGGGTATTTTACGATGAGCAGTTCTTC. It translates to CASTYEIGVPGVFYDEQFF.

The chain links TRBV4-3 to TRBJ2-1; D remains unclear. Germline values: CDR1 LGHNA, CDR2 YSLEER. V was clipped by 0 bases and J by 8 bases, with 17 bases between them. There are 16 residues in the CDR3. The CDR3 nucleotides are TGCGCCAGCAGCCAAGATAAAGCCCCAAGTAACCATGAGCAGTTCTTC. Its translation is CASSQDKAPSNHEQFF.

About this clone itself: At one of its ends the junction is not consistent with the germline gene, which may arise from a read error. V is TRBV7-2 and J is TRBJ2-1; D unclear. Germline V gene lookup returns CDR1 SGHTA and CDR2 FQGNSA. The CDR3 totals 15 residues. The CDR3 is CASSLLRDSYDEQFF. The DNA for the CDR3 is TGTGCCAGCAGCTTACTCCGAGATAGCTACGATGAGCAGTTCTTC.

The chain recombines TRBV11-2 with TRBJ1-1, with D maybe TRBD1 (5 bases). The CDR3 sequence is 14 residues long. Germline CDR1 SGHAT, CDR2 FQNNGV. Trimming removed 0 bases at V and 0 bases at J, with 5 bases between. CDR3 in amino acids: CASSLEGVNTEAFF. CDR3 coding DNA: TGTGCCAGCAGCTTAGAGGGGGTGAACACTGAAGCTTTCTTT. The entire variable domain, with the rest obtained from reference TRBV11-2 and TRBJ1-1, is as follows: EAGVAQSPRYKIIEKRQSVAFWCNPISGHATLYWYQQILGQGPKLLIQFQNNGVVDDSQLPKDRFSAERLKGVDSTLKIQPAKLEDSAVYLCASSLEGVNTEAFFGQGTRLTVV.